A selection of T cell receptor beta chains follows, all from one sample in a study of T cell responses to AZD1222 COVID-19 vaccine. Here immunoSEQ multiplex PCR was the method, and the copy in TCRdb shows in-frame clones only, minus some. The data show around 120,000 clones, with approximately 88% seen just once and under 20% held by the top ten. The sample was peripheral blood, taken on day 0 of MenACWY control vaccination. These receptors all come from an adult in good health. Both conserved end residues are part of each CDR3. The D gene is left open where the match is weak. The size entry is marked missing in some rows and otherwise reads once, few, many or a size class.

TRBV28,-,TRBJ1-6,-,TGTGCCAGCAGTTCGGGTAATTCACCCCTCCACTTT,CASSSGNSPLHF
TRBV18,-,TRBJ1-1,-,TGTGCCAGCTCGCTGGTGGAGGGGTGGTTGAACACTGAAGCTTTCTTT,CASSLVEGWLNTEAFF
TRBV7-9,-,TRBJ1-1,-,TGTGCCAGCAGCTTAGGAACGAACACTGAAGCTTTCTTT,CASSLGTNTEAFF
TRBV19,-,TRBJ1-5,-,TGTGCCAGTCTGGGGCAGGTCAATCAGCCCCAGCATTTT,CASLGQVNQPQHF
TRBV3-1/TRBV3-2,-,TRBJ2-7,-,TGTGCCAGCAGCCAACCTTGGGAGAGGGAGCAGTACTTC,CASSQPWEREQYF
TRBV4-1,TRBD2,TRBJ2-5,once,TGCGCCAGCAGCCAATCGCGGGGGGGGCGTGGGGAGACCCAGTACTTC,CASSQSRGGRGETQYF
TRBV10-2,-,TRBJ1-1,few,TGCGCCAGCAGGGACTGGAGGGACACTGAAGCTTTCTTT,CASRDWRDTEAFF
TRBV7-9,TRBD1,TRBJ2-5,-,TGTGCCAGCAGTCGGGACAGGAGATACCAAGAGACCCAGTACTTC,CASSRDRRYQETQYF
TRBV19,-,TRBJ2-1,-,TGTGCCAGTACCGGGGGTAGGCTTGTCAATGAGCAGTTCTTC,CASTGGRLVNEQFF
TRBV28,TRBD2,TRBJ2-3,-,TGTGCCAGCAGTACCCTCGGGGGGAAGACAGATACGCAGTATTTT,CASSTLGGKTDTQYF
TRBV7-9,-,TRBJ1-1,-,TGTGCCAGCAGGCTAGTGTCGTCAGGGCCTATGAACACTGAAGCTTTCTTT,CASRLVSSGPMNTEAFF
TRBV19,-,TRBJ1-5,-,TGTGCCAGTAGTATTAGGGTAGGCAATCAGCCCCAGCATTTT,CASSIRVGNQPQHF
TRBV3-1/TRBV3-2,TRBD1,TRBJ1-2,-,TGTGCCAGCAGCCTTTTCCTGGGGTCCGGGACAGGGGGCTCGTATGGCTACACCTTC,CASSLFLGSGTGGSYGYTF
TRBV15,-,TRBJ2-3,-,TGTGCCACCAGCGGGATCCGGGAGCCCACAGATACGCAGTATTTT,CATSGIREPTDTQYF
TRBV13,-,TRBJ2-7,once,TGTGCCAGCAGCTTAAATGCAGGTGGGAACGAGCAGTACTTC,CASSLNAGGNEQYF
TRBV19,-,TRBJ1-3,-,TGTGCCAGTAGTATCGGGGCGAGCTCTGGAAACACCATATATTTT,CASSIGASSGNTIYF
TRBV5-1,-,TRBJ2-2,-,TGCGCCAGCAGCTTACCGACAGCGAACACCGGGGAGCTGTTTTTT,CASSLPTANTGELFF
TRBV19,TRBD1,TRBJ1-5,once,TGTGCCAGTAGTGGGACAGCGGATCAGCCCCAGCATTTT,CASSGTADQPQHF
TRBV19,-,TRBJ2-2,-,TGTGCCAGTAGGACCGACATCGGGATTATCACCGGGGAGCTGTTTTTT,CASRTDIGIITGELFF
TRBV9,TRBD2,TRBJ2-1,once,TGTGCCAGCAGCGTAACGTCTAGCGGCGCTCTACCGATAGGTGAGCAGTTCTTC,CASSVTSSGALPIGEQFF
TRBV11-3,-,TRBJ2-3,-,TGTGCCAGCAGCTTAGGCCCCTCGGATGGAACGCAGTATTTT,CASSLGPSDGTQYF
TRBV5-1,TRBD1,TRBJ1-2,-,TGCGCCAGCAGCCCAGGGGGCACGGGGTCTAACTATGGCTACACCTTC,CASSPGGTGSNYGYTF
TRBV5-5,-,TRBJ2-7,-,TGTGCCAGCAGCTTGGAAGATGGCGGATACGAGCAGTACTTC,CASSLEDGGYEQYF
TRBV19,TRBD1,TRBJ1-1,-,TGTGCCAGTAGTCCTGTCCGGGACAGGGTCCGCACTGAAGCTTTCTTT,CASSPVRDRVRTEAFF
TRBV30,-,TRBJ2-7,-,TGTGCCTGGAGTGTACCAGGGGCGAACTCCTACGAGCAGTACTTC,CAWSVPGANSYEQYF
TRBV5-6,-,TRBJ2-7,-,TGTGCCAGCAGCTTTGCCGGGACGGCTAGCTACGAGCAGTACTTC,CASSFAGTASYEQYF
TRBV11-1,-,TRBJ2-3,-,TGTGCCAGCAGCCGGGACCCCACAGGGACAGATACGCAGTATTTT,CASSRDPTGTDTQYF
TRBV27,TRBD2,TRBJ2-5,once,TGTGCCAGCAGTACCAGACTAGCGGGAGATGGAGAGACCCAGTACTTC,CASSTRLAGDGETQYF
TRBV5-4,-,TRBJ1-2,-,TGTGCCAGCAGCTTGATCGGGGTTAGCTACACCTTC,CASSLIGVSYTF
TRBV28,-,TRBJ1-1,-,TGTGCCAGCAGCTCACTCGGGATCTACACTGAAGCTTTCTTT,CASSSLGIYTEAFF
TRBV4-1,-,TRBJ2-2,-,TGCGCCAGCAGCCCCTGGGGCGGGAAGAACACCGGGGAGCTGTTTTTT,CASSPWGGKNTGELFF
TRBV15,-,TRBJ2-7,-,TGTGCCACCAGCACAGGGACCCGTTACGAGCAGTACTTC,CATSTGTRYEQYF
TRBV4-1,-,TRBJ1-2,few,TGCGCCAGCAGCCAACAAGAGTGGTATAGCTATGGCTACACCTTC,CASSQQEWYSYGYTF
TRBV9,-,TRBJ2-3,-,TGTGCCAGCAGCGCCGTGGGGGCGAGCACAGATACGCAGTATTTT,CASSAVGASTDTQYF
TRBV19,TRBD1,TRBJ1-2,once,TGTGCCAGTAGTAACAGGGGGCGCCGAGGCTACACCTTC,CASSNRGRRGYTF
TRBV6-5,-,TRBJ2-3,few,TGTGCCAGCAGTTACTCTCACCGGAACACAGATACGCAGTATTTT,CASSYSHRNTDTQYF
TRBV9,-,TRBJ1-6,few,TGTGCCAGCAGCGTAGTTGATAGCTCCTATAATTCACCCCTCCACTTT,CASSVVDSSYNSPLHF
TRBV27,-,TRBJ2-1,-,TGTGCCAGCAATCCGGGGGTCACCCCCAATGAGCAGTTCTTC,CASNPGVTPNEQFF
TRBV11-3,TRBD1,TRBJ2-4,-,TGTGCCAGCAGGATTCATACAGGGGTCGGACCCAAAAACATTCAGTACTTC,CASRIHTGVGPKNIQYF
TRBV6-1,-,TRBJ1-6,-,TGTGCCAGCAGAAAGGAGACGGGCGGAGATTCACCCCTCCACTTT,CASRKETGGDSPLHF
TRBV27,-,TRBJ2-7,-,TGTGCCAGCAGTTTATATGGGGGCCCCTACGAGCAGTACTTC,CASSLYGGPYEQYF
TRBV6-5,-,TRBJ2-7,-,TGTGCCAGCAGTCTGGACGGCTACGAGCAGTACTTC,CASSLDGYEQYF
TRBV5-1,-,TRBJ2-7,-,TGCGCCAGCAGCTTGGCGGGGAGCTCCTACGAGCAGTACTTC,CASSLAGSSYEQYF
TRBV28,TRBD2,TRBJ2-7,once,TGTGCCAGCAGTTCTAGCGGGAGAAGGTACGAGCAGTACTTC,CASSSSGRRYEQYF
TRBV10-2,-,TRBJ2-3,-,TGCGCCAGCAGTGAGACAGGGTTGGATACGCAGTATTTT,CASSETGLDTQYF
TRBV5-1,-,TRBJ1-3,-,TGCGCCAGCAGCCCGGACGCGGCGGCTGGAAACACCATATATTTT,CASSPDAAAGNTIYF